The clone carrying this TCR beta chain was recorded many times. Its antigen is not identified. Semi-nested PCR with Nested Universal Primer A followed constant-region reverse priming of full-length variable regions. TCRdb re-called the 5' RACE reads with MiXCR, one entry per CDR3 protein. The top ten clones hold 2% to 2.5% of a sample with about 54,000 distinct CDR3 sequences, 15% to 20% of them seen once. Whole-study results and caveats: In terms of TCR gene usage, tumor memory CD4+ T cells clustered together with blood and lymph node memory CD4+ cells, as well as with lymph node naive CD4+ cells.

The CDR3 loop spans 15 amino acids. Trimming left V 3 bases short and J 2 bases short, with 14 bases between. The germline V gene encodes CDR1 SGHRS and CDR2 YFSETQ. J is TRBJ2-5 and V is TRBV5-1; D might be TRBD1 (6 bases). The sequencing input was naive CD4+ T cells sorted from blood. This sample's subset: naive CD4+ T cells, CD4+CD45RA+CD25-. The TCR originated in a female donor with breast cancer. CDR3: CASSSGQGGQETQYF. Written as DNA, the CDR3 is TGCGCCAGCAGCTCTGGACAAGGGGGTCAAGAGACCCAGTACTTC.